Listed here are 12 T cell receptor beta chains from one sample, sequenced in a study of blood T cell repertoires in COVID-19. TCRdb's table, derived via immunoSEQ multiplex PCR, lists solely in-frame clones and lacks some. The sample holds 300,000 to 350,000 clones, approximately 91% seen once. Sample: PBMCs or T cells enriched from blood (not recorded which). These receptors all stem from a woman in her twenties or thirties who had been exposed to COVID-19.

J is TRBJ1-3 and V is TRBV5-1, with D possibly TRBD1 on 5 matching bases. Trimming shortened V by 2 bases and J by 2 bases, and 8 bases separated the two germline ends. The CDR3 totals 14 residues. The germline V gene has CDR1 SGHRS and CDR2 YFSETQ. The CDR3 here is CASSFIGAGNTIYF. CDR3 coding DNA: TGCGCCAGCAGCTTCATAGGGGCTGGAAACACCATATATTTT.

The CDR3 DNA reads as TGCAGCGCAGTTAGGGGTTTGCACAATGAGCAGTTCTTC. Its protein is CSAVRGLHNEQFF. This rearrangement joins TRBV29-1 to TRBJ2-1, with a weak D call TRBD1 (5 bases). Trimming left V 7 bases short and J 5 bases short, with 15 bases between. The V gene's germline CDR1 is SQVTM and CDR2 ANQGSEA. There are 13 residues in the CDR3.

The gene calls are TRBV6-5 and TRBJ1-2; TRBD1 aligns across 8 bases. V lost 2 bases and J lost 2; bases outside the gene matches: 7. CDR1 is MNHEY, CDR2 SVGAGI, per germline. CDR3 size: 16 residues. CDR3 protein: CASSYIAGGKNYGYTF. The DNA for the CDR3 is TGTGCCAGCAGTTACATCGCAGGGGGCAAGAACTATGGCTACACCTTC.

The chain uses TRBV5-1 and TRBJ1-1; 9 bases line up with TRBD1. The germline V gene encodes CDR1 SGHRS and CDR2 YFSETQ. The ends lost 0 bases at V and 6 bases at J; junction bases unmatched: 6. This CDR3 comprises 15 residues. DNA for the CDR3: TGCGCCAGCAGCTTGGAGGGACAGGGCGGATCTGAAGCTTTCTTT. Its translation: CASSLEGQGGSEAFF.

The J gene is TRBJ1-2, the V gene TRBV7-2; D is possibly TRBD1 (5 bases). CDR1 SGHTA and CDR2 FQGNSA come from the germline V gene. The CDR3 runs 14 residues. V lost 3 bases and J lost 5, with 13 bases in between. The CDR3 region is CASSFGGSTYGYTF. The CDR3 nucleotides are TGTGCCAGCAGCTTCGGGGGGTCGACTTATGGCTACACCTTC.

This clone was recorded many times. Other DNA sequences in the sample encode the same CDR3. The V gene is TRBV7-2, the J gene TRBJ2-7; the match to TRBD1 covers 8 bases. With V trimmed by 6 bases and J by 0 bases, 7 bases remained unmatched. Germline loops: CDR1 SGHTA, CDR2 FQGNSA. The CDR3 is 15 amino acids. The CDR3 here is CASRFRDRSSYEQYF. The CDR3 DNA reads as TGTGCCAGCAGATTCCGGGACAGGAGCTCCTACGAGCAGTACTTC.

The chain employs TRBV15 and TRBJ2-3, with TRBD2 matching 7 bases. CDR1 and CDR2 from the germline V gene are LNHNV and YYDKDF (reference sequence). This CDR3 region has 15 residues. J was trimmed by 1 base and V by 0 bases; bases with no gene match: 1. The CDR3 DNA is TGTGCCACCAGCAGAGAGCTAGCGGGCACAGATACGCAGTATTTT. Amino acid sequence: CATSRELAGTDTQYF.

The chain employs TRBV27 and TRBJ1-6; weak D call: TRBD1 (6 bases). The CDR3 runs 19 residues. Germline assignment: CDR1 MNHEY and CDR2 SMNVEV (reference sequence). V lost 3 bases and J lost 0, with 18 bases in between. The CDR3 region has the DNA TGTGCCAGCAGTTTCCGCGCGATTGGGACAAGCTCCTATAATTCACCCCTCCACTTT. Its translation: CASSFRAIGTSSYNSPLHF.

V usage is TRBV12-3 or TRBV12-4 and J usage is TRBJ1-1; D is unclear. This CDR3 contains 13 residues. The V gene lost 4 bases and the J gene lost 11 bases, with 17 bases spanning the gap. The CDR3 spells CASSSRGYPMAFF. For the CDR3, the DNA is TGTGCCAGCAGTTCCCGAGGGTACCCAATGGCTTTCTTT.

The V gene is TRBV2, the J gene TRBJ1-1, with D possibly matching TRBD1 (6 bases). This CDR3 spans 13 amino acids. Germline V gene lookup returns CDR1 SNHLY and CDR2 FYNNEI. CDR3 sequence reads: CAGQGLQNTEAFF. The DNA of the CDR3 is TGTGCTGGGCAGGGGCTTCAGAACACTGAAGCTTTCTTT.

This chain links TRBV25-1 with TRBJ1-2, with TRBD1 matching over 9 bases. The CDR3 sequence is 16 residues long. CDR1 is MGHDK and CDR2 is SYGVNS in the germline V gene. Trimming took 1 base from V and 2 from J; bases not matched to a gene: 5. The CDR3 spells CASSELLGQGNYGYTF. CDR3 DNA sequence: TGTGCCAGCAGTGAATTATTAGGACAGGGGAACTATGGCTACACCTTC.

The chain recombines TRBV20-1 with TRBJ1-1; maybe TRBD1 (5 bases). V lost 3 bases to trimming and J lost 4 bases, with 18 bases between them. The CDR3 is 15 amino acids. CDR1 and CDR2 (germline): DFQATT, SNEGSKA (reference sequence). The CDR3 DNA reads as TGCAGTGCTAGTGTCGGGGGGAGGTTGGGCACTGAAGCTTTCTTT. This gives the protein CSASVGGRLGTEAFF.